The entry below describes one T cell receptor beta chain. This CDR3 is 15 amino acids long. Germline V CDR1 and CDR2: SEHNR, FQNEAQ (reference sequence). V trimming: 4 bases; J trimming: 4 bases; junction bases outside the gene matches: 7. Measured with immunoSEQ multiplex PCR; TCRdb has only the in-frame clones, and not every one. In the table there are about 300,000 clones, around 90% of which are singletons. This specimen belongs to a study of blood T cell repertoires in COVID-19. Study at large: From T cells, B-cell-depleted T cells, or PBMCs came the material, which was cDNA or gDNA.

Material for sequencing was peripheral blood. The chain combines TRBV7-9 with TRBJ1-2; the match to TRBD1 covers 9 bases. This TCR was sampled from a man between 18 and 35 years old with active or convalescent COVID-19. The CDR3 DNA reads as TGTGCCAGCAGCTACGAGGACAGGGGTGCCTATGGCTACACCTTC. Its protein is CASSYEDRGAYGYTF.